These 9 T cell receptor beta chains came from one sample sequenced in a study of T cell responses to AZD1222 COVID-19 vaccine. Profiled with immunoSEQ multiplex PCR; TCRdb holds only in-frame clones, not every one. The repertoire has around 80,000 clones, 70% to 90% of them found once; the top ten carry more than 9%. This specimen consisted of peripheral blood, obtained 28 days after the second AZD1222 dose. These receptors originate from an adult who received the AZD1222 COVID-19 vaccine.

CDR3 DNA: TGTGCCACTCGTTACGGGGCAAACTATGGCTACACCTTC. Encoded protein: CATRYGANYGYTF. The chain carries TRBV7-9 and TRBJ1-2; possible D gene TRBD1, 5 bases. The germline V and J ends were trimmed by 10 bases and 2 bases, with 14 bases remaining between them. The V gene's germline CDR1 is SEHNR and CDR2 FQNEAQ (reference sequence). The CDR3 extends over 13 amino acids.

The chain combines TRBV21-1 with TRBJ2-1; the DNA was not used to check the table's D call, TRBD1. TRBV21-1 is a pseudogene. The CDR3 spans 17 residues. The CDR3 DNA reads TGTGCCAGCAGTGAGACAGTTCATGGGGACTCCTACAATGAGCAGTTCTTC. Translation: CASSETVHGDSYNEQFF.

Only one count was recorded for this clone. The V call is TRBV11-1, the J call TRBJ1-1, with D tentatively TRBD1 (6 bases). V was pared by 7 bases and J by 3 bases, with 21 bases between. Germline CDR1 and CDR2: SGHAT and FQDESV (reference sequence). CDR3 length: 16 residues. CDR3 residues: CASTTLGAGAHTEAFF. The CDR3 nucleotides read TGTGCCAGCACCACCCTGGGGGCAGGGGCACACACTGAAGCTTTCTTT. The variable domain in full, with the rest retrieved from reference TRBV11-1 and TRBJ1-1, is EAEVAQSPRYKITEKSQAVAFWCDPISGHATLYWYRQILGQGPELLVQFQDESVVDDSQLPKDRFSAERLKGVDSTLKIQPAELGDSAMYLCASTTLGAGAHTEAFFGQGTRLTVV.

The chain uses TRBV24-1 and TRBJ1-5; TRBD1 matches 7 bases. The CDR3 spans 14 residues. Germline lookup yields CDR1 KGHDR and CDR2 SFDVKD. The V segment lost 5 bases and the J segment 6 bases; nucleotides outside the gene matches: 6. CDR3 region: CATSGRQGGQPQHF. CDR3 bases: TGTGCCACCAGTGGAAGACAGGGAGGTCAGCCCCAGCATTTT.

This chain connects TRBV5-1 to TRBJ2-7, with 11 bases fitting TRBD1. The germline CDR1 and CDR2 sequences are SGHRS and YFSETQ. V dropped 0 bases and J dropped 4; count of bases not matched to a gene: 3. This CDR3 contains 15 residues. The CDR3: CASSLVGQGAYEQYF. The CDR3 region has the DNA TGCGCCAGCAGCTTGGTTGGACAGGGGGCTTACGAGCAGTACTTC.

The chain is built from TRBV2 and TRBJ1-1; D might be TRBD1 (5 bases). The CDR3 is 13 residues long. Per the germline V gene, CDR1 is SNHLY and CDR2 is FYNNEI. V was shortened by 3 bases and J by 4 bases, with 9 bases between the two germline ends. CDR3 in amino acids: CASSESRATEAFF. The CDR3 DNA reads TGTGCCAGCAGTGAGTCCAGGGCCACTGAAGCTTTCTTT.

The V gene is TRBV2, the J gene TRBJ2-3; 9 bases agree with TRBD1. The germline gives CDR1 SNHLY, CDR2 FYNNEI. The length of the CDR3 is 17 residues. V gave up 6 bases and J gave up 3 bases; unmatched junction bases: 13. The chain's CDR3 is CASSYGGTGGFTDTQYF. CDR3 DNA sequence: TGTGCCAGCAGCTACGGGGGAACAGGGGGCTTTACAGATACGCAGTATTTT.

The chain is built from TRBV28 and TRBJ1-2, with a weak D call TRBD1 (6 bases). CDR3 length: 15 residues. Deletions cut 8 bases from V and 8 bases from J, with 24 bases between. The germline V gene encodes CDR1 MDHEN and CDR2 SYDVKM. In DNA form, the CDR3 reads TGTGCCAGCGCTATACACGGGGGCGCCGGGGGAGGCTACACCTTC. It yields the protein CASAIHGGAGGGYTF.

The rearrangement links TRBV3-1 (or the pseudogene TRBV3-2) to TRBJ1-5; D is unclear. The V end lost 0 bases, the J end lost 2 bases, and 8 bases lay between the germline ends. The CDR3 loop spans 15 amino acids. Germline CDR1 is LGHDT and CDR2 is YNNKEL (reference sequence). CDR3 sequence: CASSQDYKGNQPQHF. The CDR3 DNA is TGTGCCAGCAGCCAAGATTACAAGGGCAATCAGCCCCAGCATTTT.